This entry is about one T cell receptor beta chain. The antigen remains unidentified. This entry belongs to a study of cytomegalovirus exposure and HLA in healthy donors. This CDR3 is built from 15 residues. With V trimmed by 11 bases and J by 2 bases, 8 bases remained unmatched. Germline lookup yields CDR1 LNHNV and CDR2 YYDKDF (reference sequence). General observations from the study: Judged likely to be a sequencing artifact was a cluster of highly shared sequence variants. The study reported that TCR beta sequences accurately predicted HLA-A and HLA-B alleles in most subjects.

Both 60 Vbeta primers and 13 Jbeta primers went into the PCR. Clones were sequenced by immunoSEQ multiplex PCR, and TCRdb holds only the in-frame ones, with some missing. Among 100,000 to 150,000 clones listed, roughly 79% were seen once. Sequences were obtained from PBMCs. This chain connects TRBV15 to TRBJ2-1; 11 bases match TRBD2. The source is a woman in her forties in good health and CMV-seronegative. The CDR3 nucleotides read TGTGCCGCGACAGATAGCGGGGGGGCCTACAATGAGCAGTTCTTC. Its translation: CAATDSGGAYNEQFF.